Described below is a single T cell receptor beta chain sequence and its context. Germline CDR1 reads SQVTM; CDR2 reads ANQGSEA. V shed 6 bases and J shed 0 bases, with 14 bases lying between them. The CDR3 spans 14 residues. The data originate from a study of CD8 T cells in Susac syndrome. RNA totalling roughly 0.45 to 1 ug underwent reverse transcription with random hexamers. TCRdb recomputed calls from the immunoSEQ multiplex PCR reads with MiXCR, one row per CDR3 protein. The table records some 160,000 distinct CDR3 sequences, 85% to 95% of them present only once. V usage is TRBV29-1 and J usage is TRBJ1-1; tentatively, D is TRBD1 (6 bases). The sequence came from a human donor with Susac syndrome. The sequenced sample was CD4+ T cells from PBMCs. The CDR3 sequence: CSVRDTYMNTEAFF. The CDR3 region has the DNA TGCAGCGTACGGGACACCTACATGAACACTGAAGCTTTCTTT. The full variable domain, in which reference TRBV29-1 and TRBJ1-1 provide the parts outside the CDR3, is SAVISQKPSRDICQRGTSLTIQCQVDSQVTMMFWYRQQPGQSLTLIATANQGSEATYESGFVIDKFPISRPNLTFSTLTVSNMSPEDSSIYLCSVRDTYMNTEAFFGQGTRLTVV.